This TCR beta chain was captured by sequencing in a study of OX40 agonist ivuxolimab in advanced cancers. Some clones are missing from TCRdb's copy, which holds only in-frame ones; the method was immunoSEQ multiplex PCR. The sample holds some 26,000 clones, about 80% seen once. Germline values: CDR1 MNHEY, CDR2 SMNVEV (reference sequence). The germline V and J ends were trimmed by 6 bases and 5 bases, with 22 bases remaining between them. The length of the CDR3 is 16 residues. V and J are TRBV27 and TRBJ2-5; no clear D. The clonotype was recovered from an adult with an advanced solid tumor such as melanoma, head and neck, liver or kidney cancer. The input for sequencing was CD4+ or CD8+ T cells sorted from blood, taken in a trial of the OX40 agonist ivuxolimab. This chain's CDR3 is CASRNFQDGPGETQYF. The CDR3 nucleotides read TGTGCCAGCAGGAACTTTCAGGACGGGCCCGGGGAGACCCAGTACTTC.